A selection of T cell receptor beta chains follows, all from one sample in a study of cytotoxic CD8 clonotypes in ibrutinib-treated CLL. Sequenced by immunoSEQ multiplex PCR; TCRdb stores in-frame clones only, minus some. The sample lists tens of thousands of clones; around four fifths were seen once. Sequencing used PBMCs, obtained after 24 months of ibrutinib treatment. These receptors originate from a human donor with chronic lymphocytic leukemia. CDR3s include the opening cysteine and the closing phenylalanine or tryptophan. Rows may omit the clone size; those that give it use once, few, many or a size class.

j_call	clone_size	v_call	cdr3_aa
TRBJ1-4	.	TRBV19	CASSIWETNEKLFF
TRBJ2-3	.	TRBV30	CAWSVFGGPTDTQYF
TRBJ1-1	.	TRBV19	CASSIWNTEAFF
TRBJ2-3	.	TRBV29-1	CSAGGTYTDTQYF
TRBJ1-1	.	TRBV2	CASSGREAENTEAFF
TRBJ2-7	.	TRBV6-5	CASKPTSGFSYEQYF
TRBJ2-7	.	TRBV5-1	CASSWTSGSFYEQYF
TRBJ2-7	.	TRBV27	CASGLPGFEQYF
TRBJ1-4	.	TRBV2	CASSELGVQLFF
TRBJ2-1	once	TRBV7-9	CASSLVRSAFYNEQFF
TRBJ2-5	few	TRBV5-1	CASSYGGTGIETQYF
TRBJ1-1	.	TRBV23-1	CASSQSSGMKVNTEAFF
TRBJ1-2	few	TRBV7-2	CASSNRDRVYGYTF
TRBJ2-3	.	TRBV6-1	CASRFADTQYF
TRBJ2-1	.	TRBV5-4	CASSPGTSGSHEQFF
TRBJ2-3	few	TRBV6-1	CASSGAIADTQYF
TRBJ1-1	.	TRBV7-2	CASSPAHTEAFF
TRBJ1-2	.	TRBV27	CASSAMADYGYTF
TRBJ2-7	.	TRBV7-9	CASSAGGYEQYF
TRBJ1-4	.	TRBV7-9	CASRSGTGKLFF
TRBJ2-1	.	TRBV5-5	CASSLEGLAGEEQFF
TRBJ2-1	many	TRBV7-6	CASSLGLAGPPEQFF
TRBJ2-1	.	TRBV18	CASSPGSSGMYNEQFF
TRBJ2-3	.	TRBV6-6	CASGEVAGPTDTQYF
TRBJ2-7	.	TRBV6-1	CASSEGPKLLSYEQYF
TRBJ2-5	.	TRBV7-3	CASSRTSGSIETQYF
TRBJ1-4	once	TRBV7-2	CASSLRGEGLGFLSGKLFF
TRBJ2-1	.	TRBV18	CASSERQAEDEQFF
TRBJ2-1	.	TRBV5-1	CASSAASTPYNEQFF
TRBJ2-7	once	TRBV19	CASSIGDSRDYEQYF